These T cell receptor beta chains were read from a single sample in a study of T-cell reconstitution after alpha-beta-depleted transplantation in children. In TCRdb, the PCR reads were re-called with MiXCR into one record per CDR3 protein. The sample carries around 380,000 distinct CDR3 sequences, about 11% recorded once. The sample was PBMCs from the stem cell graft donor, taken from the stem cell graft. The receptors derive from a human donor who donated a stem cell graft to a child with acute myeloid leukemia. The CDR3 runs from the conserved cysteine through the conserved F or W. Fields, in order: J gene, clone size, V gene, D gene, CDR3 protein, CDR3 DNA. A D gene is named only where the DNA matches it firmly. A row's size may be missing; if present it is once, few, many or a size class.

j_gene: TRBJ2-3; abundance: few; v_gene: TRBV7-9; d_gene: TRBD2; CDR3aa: CASSPLAGGQTDTQYF; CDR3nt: TGTGCCAGCAGCCCCTTAGCGGGGGGGCAGACAGATACGCAGTATTTT
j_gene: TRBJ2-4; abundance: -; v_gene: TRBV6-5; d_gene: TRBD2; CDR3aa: CATISGSSPKNIQYF; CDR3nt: TGTGCCACAATTAGCGGGAGTAGCCCCAAAAACATTCAGTACTTC
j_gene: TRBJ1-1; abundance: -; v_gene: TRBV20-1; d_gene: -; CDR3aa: CSARSGSPNTEAFF; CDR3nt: TGCAGTGCCAGGAGCGGCAGTCCGAACACTGAAGCTTTCTTT
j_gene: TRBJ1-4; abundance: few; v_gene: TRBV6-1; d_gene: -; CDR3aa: CASSDGHPPNEKLFF; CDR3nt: TGTGCCAGCAGTGACGGACACCCCCCCAATGAAAAACTGTTTTTT
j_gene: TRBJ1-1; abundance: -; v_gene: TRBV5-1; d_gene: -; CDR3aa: CASSLAGFMNTEAFF; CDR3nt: TGCGCCAGCAGCTTGGCGGGCTTCATGAACACTGAAGCTTTCTTT
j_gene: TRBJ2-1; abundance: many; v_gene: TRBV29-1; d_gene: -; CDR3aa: CSVDSRGHNEQFF; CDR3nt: TGCAGCGTTGACTCTCGGGGGCACAATGAGCAGTTCTTC
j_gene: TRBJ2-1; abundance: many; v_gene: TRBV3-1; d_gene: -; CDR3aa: CASSQAQGGRPKFF; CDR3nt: TGTGCCAGCAGCCAGGCCCAGGGTGGCAGACCCAAGTTCTTC
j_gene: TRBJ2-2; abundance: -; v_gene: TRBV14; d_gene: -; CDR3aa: CASSQRALQTGELFF; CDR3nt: TGTGCCAGCAGCCAGAGGGCTCTCCAAACCGGGGAGCTGTTTTTT
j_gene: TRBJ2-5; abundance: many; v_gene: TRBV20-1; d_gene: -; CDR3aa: CSARDRRVETQYF; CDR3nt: TGCAGTGCTAGAGATCGGCGCGTCGAGACCCAGTACTTC
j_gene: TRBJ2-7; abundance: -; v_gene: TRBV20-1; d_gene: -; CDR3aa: CSARGPVSPYEQYF; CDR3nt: TGCAGTGCTAGAGGCCCGGTATCCCCCTACGAGCAGTACTTC
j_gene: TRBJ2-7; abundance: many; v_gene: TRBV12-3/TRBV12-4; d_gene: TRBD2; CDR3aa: CASTPQAGSYEQYF; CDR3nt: TGTGCCAGCACCCCGCAAGCGGGATCCTACGAGCAGTACTTC
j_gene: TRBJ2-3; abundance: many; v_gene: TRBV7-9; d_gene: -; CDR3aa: CASSQSTDTQYF; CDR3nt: TGTGCCAGCAGCCAAAGCACAGATACGCAGTATTTT
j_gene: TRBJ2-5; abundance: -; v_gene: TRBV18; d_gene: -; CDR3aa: CASSGQRQETQYF; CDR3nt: TGTGCCAGCTCAGGGCAGAGACAAGAGACCCAGTACTTC
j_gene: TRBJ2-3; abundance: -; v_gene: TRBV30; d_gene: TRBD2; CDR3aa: CAWSVAGGDTQYF; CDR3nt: TGTGCCTGGAGTGTAGCGGGAGGAGATACGCAGTATTTT
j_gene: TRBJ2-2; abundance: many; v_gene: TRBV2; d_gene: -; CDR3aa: CASSELGPANTGELFF; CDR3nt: TGTGCCAGCAGTGAATTGGGGCCCGCGAACACCGGGGAGCTGTTTTTT
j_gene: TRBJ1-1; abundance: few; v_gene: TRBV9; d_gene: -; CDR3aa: CASSVSFLGTGSFTEAFF; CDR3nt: TGTGCCAGCAGCGTGAGTTTCTTGGGTACAGGGTCGTTCACTGAAGCTTTCTTT
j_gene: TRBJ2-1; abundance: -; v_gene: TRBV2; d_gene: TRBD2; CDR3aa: CASSLRENYNEQFF; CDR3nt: TGTGCCAGCAGTTTGCGGGAGAACTACAATGAGCAGTTCTTC
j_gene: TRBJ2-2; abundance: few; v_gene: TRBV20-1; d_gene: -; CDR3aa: CSARRLAAGELFF; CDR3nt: TGCAGTGCTAGACGTCTAGCTGCTGGGGAGCTGTTTTTT
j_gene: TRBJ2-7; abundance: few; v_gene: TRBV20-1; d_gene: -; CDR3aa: CSARSTGSSYEQYF; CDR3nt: TGCAGTGCTAGATCAACAGGGAGCTCCTACGAGCAGTACTTC
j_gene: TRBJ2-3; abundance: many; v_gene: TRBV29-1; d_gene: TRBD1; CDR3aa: CSVRDRGLDTQYF; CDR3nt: TGCAGCGTTAGGGACAGGGGATTAGATACGCAGTATTTT
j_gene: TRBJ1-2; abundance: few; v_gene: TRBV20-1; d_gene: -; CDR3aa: CSAWAEGIPSGYTF; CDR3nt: TGCAGTGCTTGGGCAGAGGGGATCCCCTCTGGCTACACCTTC
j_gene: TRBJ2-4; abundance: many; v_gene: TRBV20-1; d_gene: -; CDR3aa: CSARGDGKNIQYF; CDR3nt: TGCAGTGCTAGGGGGGACGGTAAAAACATTCAGTACTTC
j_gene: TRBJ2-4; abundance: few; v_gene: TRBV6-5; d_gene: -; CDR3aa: CASSYGGKGAKNIQYF; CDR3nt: TGTGCCAGCAGTTACGGGGGGAAAGGAGCCAAAAACATTCAGTACTTC
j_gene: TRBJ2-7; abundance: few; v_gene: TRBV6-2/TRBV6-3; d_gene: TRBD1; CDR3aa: CASRDSGNRDRDYEQYF; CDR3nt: TGTGCCAGCAGGGACTCAGGGAACCGAGACAGGGATTACGAGCAGTACTTC
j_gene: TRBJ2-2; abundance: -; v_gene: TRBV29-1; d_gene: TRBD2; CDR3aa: CSVIEAGVHTGELFF; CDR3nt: TGCAGCGTTATAGAAGCGGGAGTCCACACCGGGGAGCTGTTTTTT
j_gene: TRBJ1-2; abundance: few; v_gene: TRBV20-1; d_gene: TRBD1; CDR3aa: CSGGQGDYGYTF; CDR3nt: TGCAGTGGCGGACAGGGGGACTATGGCTACACCTTC
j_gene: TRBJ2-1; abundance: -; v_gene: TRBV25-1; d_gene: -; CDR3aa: CASSDRILGKGQFF; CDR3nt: TGTGCCAGCAGTGACCGAATACTCGGGAAAGGGCAGTTCTTC
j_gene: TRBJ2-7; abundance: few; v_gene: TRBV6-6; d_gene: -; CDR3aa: CASSPGIYEQYF; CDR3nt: TGTGCCAGCAGTCCAGGGATCTACGAGCAGTACTTC
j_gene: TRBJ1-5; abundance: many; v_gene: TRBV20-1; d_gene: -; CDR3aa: CSARDQEGTSHQPQHF; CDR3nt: TGCAGTGCTAGAGATCAAGAGGGTACCTCCCATCAGCCCCAGCATTTT
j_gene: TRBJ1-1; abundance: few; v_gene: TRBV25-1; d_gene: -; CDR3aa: CASREMESTEAFF; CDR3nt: TGTGCCAGCAGAGAGATGGAGTCCACTGAAGCTTTCTTT
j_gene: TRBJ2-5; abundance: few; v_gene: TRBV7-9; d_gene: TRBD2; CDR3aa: CASSLGSGGGQETQYF; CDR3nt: TGTGCCAGCAGCTTGGGGAGCGGGGGGGGCCAAGAGACCCAGTACTTC
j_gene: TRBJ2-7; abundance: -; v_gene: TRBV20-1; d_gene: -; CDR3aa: CSAREAGSSYEQYF; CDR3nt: TGCAGTGCTAGAGAAGCAGGAAGCTCCTACGAGCAGTACTTC
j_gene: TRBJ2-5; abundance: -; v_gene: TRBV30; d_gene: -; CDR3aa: CAWSKGNLETQYF; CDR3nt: TGTGCCTGGAGTAAGGGCAATTTAGAGACCCAGTACTTC
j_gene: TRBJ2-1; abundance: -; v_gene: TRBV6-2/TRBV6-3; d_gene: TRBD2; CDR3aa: CASSSGTSGNTYNEQFF; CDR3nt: TGTGCCAGCAGTTCAGGGACTAGCGGGAATACTTACAATGAGCAGTTCTTC
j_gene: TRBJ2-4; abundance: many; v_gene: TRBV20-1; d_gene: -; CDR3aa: CSAGAGFRDIQYF; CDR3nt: TGCAGTGCCGGGGCCGGGTTTCGGGACATTCAGTACTTC
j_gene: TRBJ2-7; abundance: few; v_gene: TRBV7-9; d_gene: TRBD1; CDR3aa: CASSFRDRAYEQYF; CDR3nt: TGTGCCAGCAGCTTCCGGGACAGGGCCTACGAGCAGTACTTC
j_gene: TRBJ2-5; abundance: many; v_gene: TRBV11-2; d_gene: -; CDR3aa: CASSLVNAMQETQYF; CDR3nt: TGTGCCAGCAGCTTAGTTAATGCCATGCAAGAGACCCAGTACTTC
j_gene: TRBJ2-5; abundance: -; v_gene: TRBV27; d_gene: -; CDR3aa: CASSLHAQETQYF; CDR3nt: TGTGCCAGCAGTTTACACGCCCAGGAGACCCAGTACTTC
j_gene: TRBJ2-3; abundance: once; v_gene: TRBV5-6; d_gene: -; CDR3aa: CASTPFWRPLDTQYF; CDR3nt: TGTGCCAGCACCCCCTTTTGGCGGCCACTTGATACGCAGTATTTT
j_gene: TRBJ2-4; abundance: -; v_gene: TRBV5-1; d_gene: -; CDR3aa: CASSEGLEVRATNIQYF; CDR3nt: TGCGCCAGCTCGGAGGGATTAGAGGTCCGGGCCACAAACATTCAGTACTTC
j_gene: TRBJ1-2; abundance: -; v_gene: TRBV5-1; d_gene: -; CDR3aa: CASSLVGMSGYTF; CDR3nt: TGCGCCAGCAGCTTGGTTGGGATGAGTGGCTACACCTTC
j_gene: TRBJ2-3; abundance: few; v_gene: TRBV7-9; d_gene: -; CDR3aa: CASSSGWRSDTQYF; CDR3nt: TGTGCCAGCAGCTCCGGCTGGAGGTCAGATACGCAGTATTTT
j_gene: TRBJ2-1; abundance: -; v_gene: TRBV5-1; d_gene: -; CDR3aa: CASSLAVQGKNNEQFF; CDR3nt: TGCGCCAGCAGCTTGGCCGTACAGGGTAAGAACAATGAGCAGTTCTTC
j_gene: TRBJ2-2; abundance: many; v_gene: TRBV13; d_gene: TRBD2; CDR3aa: CASSGGSGTSGSSDTGELFF; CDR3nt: TGTGCCAGCAGCGGAGGTTCCGGGACTAGCGGGAGTTCGGACACCGGGGAGCTGTTTTTT
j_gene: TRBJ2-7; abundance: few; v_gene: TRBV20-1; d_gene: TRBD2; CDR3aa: CSARDGRLAQEQYF; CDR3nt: TGCAGTGCTAGAGATGGAAGACTAGCGCAAGAGCAGTACTTC
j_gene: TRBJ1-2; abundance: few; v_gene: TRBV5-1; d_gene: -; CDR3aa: CASSLARVEGYTF; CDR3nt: TGCGCCAGCAGCTTGGCCAGGGTAGAAGGCTACACCTTC
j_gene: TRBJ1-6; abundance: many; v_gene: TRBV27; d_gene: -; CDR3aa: CASKGHPDSPLHF; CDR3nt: TGTGCCAGCAAGGGCCACCCTGATTCACCCCTCCACTTT
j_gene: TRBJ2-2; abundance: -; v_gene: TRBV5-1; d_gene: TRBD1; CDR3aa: CASSLVGQGFPGELFF; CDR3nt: TGCGCCAGCAGCTTGGTGGGACAGGGCTTCCCCGGGGAGCTGTTTTTT
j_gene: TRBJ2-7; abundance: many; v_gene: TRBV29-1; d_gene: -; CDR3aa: CSVEESLGSPPYEQYF; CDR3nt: TGCAGCGTTGAGGAGTCGTTGGGATCCCCGCCCTACGAGCAGTACTTC
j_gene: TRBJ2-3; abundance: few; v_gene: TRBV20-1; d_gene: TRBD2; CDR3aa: CSGGFWRGSTDTQYF; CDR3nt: TGCAGTGGGGGGTTCTGGCGGGGGAGCACAGATACGCAGTATTTT
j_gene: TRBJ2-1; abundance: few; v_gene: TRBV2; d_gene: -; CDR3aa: CASRETGSSYNEQFF; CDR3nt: TGTGCCAGCAGGGAAACAGGGAGCTCCTACAATGAGCAGTTCTTC
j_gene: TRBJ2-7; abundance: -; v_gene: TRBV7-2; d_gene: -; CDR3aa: CASSLAPLSSYEQYF; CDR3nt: TGTGCCAGCAGCTTAGCCCCGCTGAGCTCCTACGAGCAGTACTTC
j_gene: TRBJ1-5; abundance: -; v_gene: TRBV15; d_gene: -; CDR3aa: CATSRDLPGRGSNQPQHF; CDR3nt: TGTGCCACCAGCAGAGATTTACCAGGGAGAGGAAGCAATCAGCCCCAGCATTTT
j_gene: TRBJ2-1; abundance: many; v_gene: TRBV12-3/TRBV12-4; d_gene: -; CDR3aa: CASSLLWGNYNEQFF; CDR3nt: TGTGCCAGCAGTTTATTGTGGGGGAACTACAATGAGCAGTTCTTC
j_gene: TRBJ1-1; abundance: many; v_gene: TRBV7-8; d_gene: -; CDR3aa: CASSFGRNRGADTEAFF; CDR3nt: TGTGCCAGCAGCTTCGGGAGGAATCGAGGCGCGGACACTGAAGCTTTCTTT
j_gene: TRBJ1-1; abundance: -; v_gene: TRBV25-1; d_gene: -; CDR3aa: CASSVGAWNTEAFF; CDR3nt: TGTGCCAGCAGTGTAGGAGCCTGGAACACTGAAGCTTTCTTT
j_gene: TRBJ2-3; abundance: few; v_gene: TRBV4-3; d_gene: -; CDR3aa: CASSQSGTSTGTDTQYF; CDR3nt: TGCGCCAGCAGCCAATCCGGGACAAGCACTGGCACAGATACGCAGTATTTT
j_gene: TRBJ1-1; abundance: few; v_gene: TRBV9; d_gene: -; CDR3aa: CASSAFGGDTEAFF; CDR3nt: TGTGCCAGCAGCGCCTTCGGCGGGGACACTGAAGCTTTCTTT
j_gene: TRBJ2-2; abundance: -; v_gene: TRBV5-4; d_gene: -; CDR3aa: CASRFGGQGGTGELFF; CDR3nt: TGTGCCAGCAGGTTCGGTGGCCAGGGCGGCACCGGGGAGCTGTTTTTT
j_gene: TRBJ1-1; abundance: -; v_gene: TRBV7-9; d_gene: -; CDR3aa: CASSPVMGAEAFF; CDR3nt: TGTGCCAGCAGCCCAGTGATGGGGGCTGAAGCTTTCTTT